The rows below give T cell receptor beta chains drawn from one sample of a study of identical twins. TCRdb re-derived calls from the 5' RACE reads in MiXCR, one entry per CDR3 protein. The data contain some 1,600,000 distinct CDR3 sequences, under 35% of them singletons. Sequenced sample: cord blood. These receptors originate from a newborn girl in good health. Both conserved end residues are part of each CDR3. Fields, in order: clone size, V gene, CDR3 length, CDR3 protein. Not every row has a clone size; where given, it reads once, few, many or a size class.

>-|TRBV20-1|13
CSAIRTTYKEQYF
>-|TRBV6-6|13
CATKPTAAYGYTF
>many|TRBV5-1|14
CASSTGTSTDTQYF
>-|TRBV20-1|16
CSASSTLAGGHNEQFF
>-|TRBV20-1|16
CSARDWGVGQEDIQYF
>-|TRBV2|12
CASRGQNNEQFF
>-|TRBV4-1|14
CASSQDSGGEKLFF
>-|TRBV10-3|17
CAISDRGLAASYNEQYF
>-|TRBV6-6|12
CASSRGEQPQHF
>-|TRBV11-2|15
CASSSRVGTSGRLFF
>-|TRBV30|13
CAWSVQGAYGYTF
>-|TRBV12-3/TRBV12-4|18
CASSSYSAGGDSQETQYF
>-|TRBV20-1|17
CSARDLLGDRRLGEQFF
>-|TRBV29-1|14
CSVAGGVNNQPQHF
>few|TRBV28|10
CATRIDTQYF
>many|TRBV20-1|12
CSAPAVVYGYTF
>few|TRBV27|19
CASSLTPPRGLLSTDTQYF
>few|TRBV12-3/TRBV12-4|13
CASSPYTQEKLFF
>few|TRBV7-9|16
CASSSGRATSTDTQYF
>-|TRBV3-1|12
CASSQEELGYTF
>-|TRBV5-1|16
CASSLDLAGGFNEQFF
>-|TRBV4-1|14
CASSPPYMYNEQFF
>many|TRBV6-2/TRBV6-3|15
CASSYSLVGEFEQFF
>-|TRBV20-1|15
CSARGGAGTNYGYTF
>-|TRBV3-1|16
CASSHREGTRPYEQYF
>-|TRBV6-5|15
CASSYSSGRDNEQFF
>-|TRBV6-1|15
CASSPRGSGRDTQYF
>-|TRBV19|15
CASSEDYLSYNEQFF
>many|TRBV5-1|13
CASSSPPYNEQFF
>-|TRBV20-1|13
CSANGETYNEQFF
>-|TRBV2|14
CASKRAGWNTEAFF
>-|TRBV7-6|13
CASSFIRGTEAFF
>-|TRBV12-3/TRBV12-4|16
CASSLAQGAGNQPQHF
>few|TRBV6-2/TRBV6-3|16
CASSYSGLAIGGELFF
>many|TRBV25-1|15
CASSESRTGGYGYTF
>-|TRBV5-1|14
CASSLHDRVYGYTF
>few|TRBV25-1|15
CASSGSDSSSYEQYF
>few|TRBV5-6|12
CASSLATGVAFF
>-|TRBV6-1|17
CASSAPGTSSGANVLTF
>few|TRBV5-1|16
CASSLAGLAGGHEQFF
>many|TRBV28|15
CASTEPGGGTDTQYF
>-|TRBV20-1|16
CSARSFGWDRSYEQYF
>many|TRBV2|12
CASSDWLQTQYF
>-|TRBV6-5|15
CASSLSGRANNEQYF